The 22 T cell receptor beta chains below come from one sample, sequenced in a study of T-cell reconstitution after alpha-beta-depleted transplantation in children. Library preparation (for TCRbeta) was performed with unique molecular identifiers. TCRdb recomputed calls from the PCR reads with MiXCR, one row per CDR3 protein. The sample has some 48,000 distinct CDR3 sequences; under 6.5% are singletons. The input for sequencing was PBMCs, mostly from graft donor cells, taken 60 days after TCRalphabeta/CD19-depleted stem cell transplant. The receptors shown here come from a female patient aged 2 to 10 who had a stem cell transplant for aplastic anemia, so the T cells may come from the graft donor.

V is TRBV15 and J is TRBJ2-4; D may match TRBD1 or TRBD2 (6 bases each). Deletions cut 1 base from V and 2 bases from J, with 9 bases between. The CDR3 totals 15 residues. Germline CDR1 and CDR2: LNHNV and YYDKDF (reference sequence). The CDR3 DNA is TGTGCCACCAGCAGAGGTGGGGGGCCCAAAAACATTCAGTACTTC. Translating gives CATSRGGGPKNIQYF.

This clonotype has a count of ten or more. The CDR3 loop is CSARVREEGNEQFF. The CDR3 bases are TGCAGTGCTAGAGTACGGGAGGAAGGCAATGAGCAGTTCTTC. The rearrangement links TRBV20-1 to TRBJ2-1; 7 bases align to TRBD2. The CDR3 contains 14 residues. From germline, CDR1 is DFQATT and CDR2 SNEGSKA (reference sequence). Trimming at V came to 1 base and at J to 6 bases, leaving 6 bases not matched to a gene.

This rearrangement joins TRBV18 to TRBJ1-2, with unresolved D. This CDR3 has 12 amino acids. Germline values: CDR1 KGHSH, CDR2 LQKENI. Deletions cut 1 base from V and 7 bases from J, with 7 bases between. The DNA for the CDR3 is TGTGCCAGCTCACCACAGGGATTTGGCTACACCTTC. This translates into CASSPQGFGYTF.

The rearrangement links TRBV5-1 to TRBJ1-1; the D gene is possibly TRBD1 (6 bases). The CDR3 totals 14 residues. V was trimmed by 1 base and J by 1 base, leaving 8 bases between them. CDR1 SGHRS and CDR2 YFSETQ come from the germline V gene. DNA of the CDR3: TGCGCCAGCAGCTTGTTGACAGGGAACACTGAAGCTTTCTTT. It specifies CASSLLTGNTEAFF.

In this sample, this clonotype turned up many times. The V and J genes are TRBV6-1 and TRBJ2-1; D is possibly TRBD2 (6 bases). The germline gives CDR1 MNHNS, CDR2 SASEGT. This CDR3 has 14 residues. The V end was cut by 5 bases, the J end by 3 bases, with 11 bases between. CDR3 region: CASSSLAYYNEQFF. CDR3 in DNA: TGTGCCAGCAGTTCGCTAGCGTACTACAATGAGCAGTTCTTC.

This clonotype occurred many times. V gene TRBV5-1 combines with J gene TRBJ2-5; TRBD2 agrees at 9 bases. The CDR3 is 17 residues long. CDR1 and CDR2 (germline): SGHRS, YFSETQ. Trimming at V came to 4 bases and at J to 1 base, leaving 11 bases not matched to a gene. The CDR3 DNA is TGCGCCAGCAGCCCCACGTGGGGAGCGGGGGGCCAAGAGACCCAGTACTTC. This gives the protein CASSPTWGAGGQETQYF. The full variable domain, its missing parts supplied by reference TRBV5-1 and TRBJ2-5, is KAGVTQTPRYLIKTRGQQVTLSCSPISGHRSVSWYQQTPGQGLQFLFEYFSETQRNKGNFPGRFSGRQFSNSRSEMNVSTLELGDSALYLCASSPTWGAGGQETQYFGPGTRLLVL.

The CDR3 sequence: CASSPADSYNTEAFF. The CDR3 bases are TGTGCCAGCAGCCCCGCGGATTCTTATAACACTGAAGCTTTCTTT. The rearrangement joins TRBV9 to TRBJ1-1; D not resolved. V shed 4 bases and J shed 2 bases, with 15 bases lying between them. CDR1 is SGDLS, CDR2 YYNGEE, per germline. The length of the CDR3 is 15 residues. Drawing the rest from reference TRBV9 and TRBJ1-1, the complete variable domain is DSGVTQTPKHLITATGQRVTLRCSPRSGDLSVYWYQQSLDQGLQFLIQYYNGEERAKGNILERFSAQQFPDLHSELNLSSLELGDSALYFCASSPADSYNTEAFFGQGTRLTVV.

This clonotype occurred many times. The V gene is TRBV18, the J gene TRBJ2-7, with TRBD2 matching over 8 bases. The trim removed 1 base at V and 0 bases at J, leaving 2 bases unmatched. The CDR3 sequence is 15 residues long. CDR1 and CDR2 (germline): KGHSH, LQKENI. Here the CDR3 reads CASSPLAGTSYEQYV. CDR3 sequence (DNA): TGTGCCAGCTCACCACTAGCGGGAACCTCCTACGAGCAGTACGTC.

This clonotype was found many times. The CDR3 reads CASSFGHTGELFF. DNA for the CDR3: TGTGCCAGCAGTTTCGGGCACACCGGGGAGCTGTTTTTT. The chain carries TRBV12-3 or TRBV12-4 and TRBJ2-2; D remains unclear. Trimming shortened V by 3 bases and J by 3 bases, and 5 bases separated the two germline ends. The CDR3 extends over 13 amino acids.

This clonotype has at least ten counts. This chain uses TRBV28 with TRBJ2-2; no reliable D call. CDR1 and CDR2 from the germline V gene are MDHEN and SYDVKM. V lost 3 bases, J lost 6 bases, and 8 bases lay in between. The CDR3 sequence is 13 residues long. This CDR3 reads CASSFNWAGELFF. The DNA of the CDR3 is TGTGCCAGCAGTTTCAACTGGGCCGGGGAGCTGTTTTTT.

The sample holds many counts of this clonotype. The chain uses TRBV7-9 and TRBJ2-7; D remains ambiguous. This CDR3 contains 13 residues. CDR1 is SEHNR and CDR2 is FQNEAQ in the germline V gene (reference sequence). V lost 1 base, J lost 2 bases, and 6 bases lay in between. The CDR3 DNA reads TGTGCCAGCAGCTTAGACTGGACCTACGAGCAGTACTTC. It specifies CASSLDWTYEQYF.

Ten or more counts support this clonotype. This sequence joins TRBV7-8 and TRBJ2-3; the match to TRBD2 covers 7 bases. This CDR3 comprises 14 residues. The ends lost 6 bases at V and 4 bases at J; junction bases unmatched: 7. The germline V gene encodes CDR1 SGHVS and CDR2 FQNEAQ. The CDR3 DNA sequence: TGTGCCAGCAGTTGGGGGGGGAAGCCAGATACGCAGTATTTT. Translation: CASSWGGKPDTQYF.

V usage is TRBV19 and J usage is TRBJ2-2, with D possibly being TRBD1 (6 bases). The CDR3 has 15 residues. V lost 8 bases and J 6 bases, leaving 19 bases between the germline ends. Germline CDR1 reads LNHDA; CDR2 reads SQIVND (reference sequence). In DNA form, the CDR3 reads TGTGCCAGTCACTTCCTGCAGGGGTTGGCCGGGGAGCTGTTTTTT. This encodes CASHFLQGLAGELFF.

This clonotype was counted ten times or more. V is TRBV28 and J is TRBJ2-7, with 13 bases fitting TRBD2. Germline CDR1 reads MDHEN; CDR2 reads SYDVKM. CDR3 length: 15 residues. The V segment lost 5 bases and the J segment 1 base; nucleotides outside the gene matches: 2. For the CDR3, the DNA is TGTGCCAGCAGTGAGACTAGCGGGGGGTCCTACGAGCAGTACTTC. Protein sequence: CASSETSGGSYEQYF. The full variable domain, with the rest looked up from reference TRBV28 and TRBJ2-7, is DVKVTQSSRYLVKRTGEKVFLECVQDMDHENMFWYRQDPGLGLRLIYFSYDVKMKEKGDIPEGYSVSREKKERFSLILESASTNQTSMYLCASSETSGGSYEQYFGPGTRLTVT.

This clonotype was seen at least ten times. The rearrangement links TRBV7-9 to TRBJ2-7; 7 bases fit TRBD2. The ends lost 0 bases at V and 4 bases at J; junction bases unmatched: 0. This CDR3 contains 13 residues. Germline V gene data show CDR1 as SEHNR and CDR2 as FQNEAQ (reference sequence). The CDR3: CASSLAGGYEQYF. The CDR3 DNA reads TGTGCCAGCAGCTTAGCGGGAGGGTACGAGCAGTACTTC.

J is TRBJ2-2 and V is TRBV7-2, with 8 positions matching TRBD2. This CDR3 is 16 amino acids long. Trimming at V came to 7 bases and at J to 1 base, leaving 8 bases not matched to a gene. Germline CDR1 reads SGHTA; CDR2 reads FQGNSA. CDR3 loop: CASIQSGRQNTGELFF. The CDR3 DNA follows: TGTGCCAGCATCCAGAGCGGGAGACAGAACACCGGGGAGCTGTTTTTT.

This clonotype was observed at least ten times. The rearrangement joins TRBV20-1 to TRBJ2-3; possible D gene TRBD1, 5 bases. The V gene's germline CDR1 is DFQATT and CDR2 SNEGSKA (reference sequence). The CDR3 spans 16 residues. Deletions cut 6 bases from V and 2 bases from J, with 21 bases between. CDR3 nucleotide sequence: TGCAGTGCCAAAGGGGCCTCCGACCGGCCCACAGATACGCAGTATTTT. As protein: CSAKGASDRPTDTQYF.

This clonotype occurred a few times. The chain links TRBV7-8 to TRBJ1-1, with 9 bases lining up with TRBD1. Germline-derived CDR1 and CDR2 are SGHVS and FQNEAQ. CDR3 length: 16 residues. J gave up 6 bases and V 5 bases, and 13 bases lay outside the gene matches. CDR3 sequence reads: CASSQSGGTGISEAFF. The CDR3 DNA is TGTGCCAGCAGCCAATCGGGCGGGACAGGGATTTCTGAAGCTTTCTTT.

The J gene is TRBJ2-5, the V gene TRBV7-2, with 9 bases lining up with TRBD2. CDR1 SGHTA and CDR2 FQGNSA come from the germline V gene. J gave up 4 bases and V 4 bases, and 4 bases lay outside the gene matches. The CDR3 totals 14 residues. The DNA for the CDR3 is TGTGCCAGCAGCTCTAGGCGGGGGGGAGAGACCCAGTACTTC. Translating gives CASSSRRGGETQYF.

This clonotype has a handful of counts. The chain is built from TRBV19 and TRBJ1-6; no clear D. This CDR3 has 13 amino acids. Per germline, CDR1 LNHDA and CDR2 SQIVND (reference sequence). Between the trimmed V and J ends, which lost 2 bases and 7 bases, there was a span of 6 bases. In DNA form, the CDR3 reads TGTGCCAGTAGTATAACTGGGAATTCACCCCTCCACTTT. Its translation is CASSITGNSPLHF.

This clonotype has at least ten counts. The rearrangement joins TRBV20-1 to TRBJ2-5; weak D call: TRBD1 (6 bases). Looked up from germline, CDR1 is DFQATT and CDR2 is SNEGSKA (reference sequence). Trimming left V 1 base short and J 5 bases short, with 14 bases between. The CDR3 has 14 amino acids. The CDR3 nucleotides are TGCAGTGCTAGAGGAGCTCAGGGGTGGGAGACCCAGTACTTC. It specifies CSARGAQGWETQYF.

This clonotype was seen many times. CDR3 nucleotide sequence: TGTGCCAGCAGTTCCCTCGACACTGGGGCCAACGTCCTGACTTTC. It encodes CASSSLDTGANVLTF. The rearrangement uses TRBV6-5 and TRBJ2-6; no clear D. The germline CDR1 and CDR2 sequences are MNHEY and SVGAGI. The length of the CDR3 is 15 residues. The germline V and J ends were trimmed by 4 bases and 2 bases, with 9 bases remaining between them.